One sample yielded the 27 T cell receptor beta chains listed below, sequenced in a study of cytomegalovirus exposure and HLA in healthy donors. TCRdb's copy holds only in-frame clones and misses some; the assay was immunoSEQ multiplex PCR. The sample lists over 100,000 clones, roughly nine tenths seen once, with about 1.2% in the top ten. Specimen: PBMCs. The receptors shown here come from a woman aged 18-35 years in good health and CMV-seronegative.

The chain joins TRBV9 to TRBJ1-1; D gene ambiguous. Looked up from germline, CDR1 is SGDLS and CDR2 is YYNGEE. This CDR3 spans 13 amino acids. V lost 4 bases and J lost 0, with 7 bases in between. CDR3 protein: CASSTGVNTEAFF. The CDR3 region has the DNA TGTGCCAGCAGCACGGGAGTGAACACTGAAGCTTTCTTT.

V gene TRBV9 combines with J gene TRBJ1-1; D uncertain. The CDR3 totals 16 residues. V lost 1 base and J lost 0, with 13 bases in between. Germline CDR1 and CDR2: SGDLS and YYNGEE. The CDR3 region is CASSVLAGIVNTEAFF. The CDR3, as DNA: TGTGCCAGCAGCGTACTGGCCGGGATAGTGAACACTGAAGCTTTCTTT. Drawing the rest from reference TRBV9 and TRBJ1-1, the complete variable domain is DSGVTQTPKHLITATGQRVTLRCSPRSGDLSVYWYQQSLDQGLQFLIQYYNGEERAKGNILERFSAQQFPDLHSELNLSSLELGDSALYFCASSVLAGIVNTEAFFGQGTRLTVV.

The chain combines TRBV18 with TRBJ1-2; TRBD1 is a possible D gene (6 bases). CDR3 length: 15 amino acids. Germline V CDR1 and CDR2: KGHSH, LQKENI. The V gene lost 3 bases and the J gene lost 3 bases, with 14 bases spanning the gap. The CDR3 spells CASSPQQGSDYGYTF. CDR3 sequence (DNA): TGTGCCAGCTCACCCCAGCAGGGGTCGGACTATGGCTACACCTTC.

The genes are TRBV2 and TRBJ2-3, with D maybe TRBD2 (6 bases). The CDR3 is 15 residues long. The germline V gene encodes CDR1 SNHLY and CDR2 FYNNEI. The V gene lost 8 bases and the J gene lost 2 bases, with 17 bases spanning the gap. The CDR3 DNA reads TGTGCCAGCGGTAAGGGGCGGGACCTCACAGATACGCAGTATTTT. It codes for CASGKGRDLTDTQYF. The whole variable domain, filled in from reference TRBV2 and TRBJ2-3, reads EPEVTQTPSHQVTQMGQEVILRCVPISNHLYFYWYRQILGQKVEFLVSFYNNEISEKSEIFDDQFSVERPDGSNFTLKIRSTKLEDSAMYFCASGKGRDLTDTQYFGPGTRLTVL.

J is TRBJ2-1 and V is TRBV5-5; possibly TRBD1 for D (7 bases). The V gene lost 4 bases and the J gene lost 8 bases, with 16 bases spanning the gap. This CDR3 region has 14 residues. Germline V gene data show CDR1 as SGHKS and CDR2 as YYEKEE (reference sequence). The CDR3 DNA reads TGTGCCAGCAGCGGCGGGACAGTTTTAGATGAGCAGTTCTTC. This gives the protein CASSGGTVLDEQFF.

This clone was found a few times. The V gene is TRBV7-3, the J gene TRBJ1-1, with D unclear. V shed 5 bases and J shed 5 bases, with 12 bases lying between them. The CDR3 extends over 13 amino acids. In germline, CDR1 is SGHTA, CDR2 FQGTGA. DNA of the CDR3: TGTGCCAGCAGCCCCACCCGGGGAACTGAAGCTTTCTTT. Translation gives CASSPTRGTEAFF.

V is TRBV5-1 and J is TRBJ1-1; D not certain. V lost 1 base and J lost 6, with 22 bases in between. This CDR3 has 17 amino acids. Per the germline V gene, CDR1 is SGHRS and CDR2 is YFSETQ. For the CDR3, the DNA is TGCGCCAGCAGCTTGACACGGGGTATAGGGCGGTCGTCTGAAGCTTTCTTT. This codes for CASSLTRGIGRSSEAFF.

The V call is TRBV23-1, the J call TRBJ1-1; D is perhaps TRBD1 (6 bases). TRBV23-1 is an open reading frame, and its role is uncertain. The CDR3 spans 16 residues. V was cut by 0 bases and J by 1 base, with 12 bases left in between. This chain's CDR3 is CASSQSSGQSNTEAFF. In nucleotides, the CDR3 is TGCGCCAGCAGTCAATCGTCCGGACAGTCGAACACTGAAGCTTTCTTT.

The chain recombines TRBV29-1 with TRBJ2-1; D might be TRBD2 (6 bases). CDR1 is SQVTM, CDR2 ANQGSEA, per germline. The CDR3 extends over 15 amino acids. V was trimmed by 1 base and J by 6 bases, leaving 16 bases between them. The CDR3 DNA follows: TGCAGCGTTGAAGGCCGACGGGAGTATGTCAATGAGCAGTTCTTC. Residues: CSVEGRREYVNEQFF.

This clone occurred once. The chain links TRBV11-2 to TRBJ2-7; 9 nucleotides line up with TRBD2. CDR1 is SGHAT and CDR2 is FQNNGV in the germline V gene. J gave up 3 bases and V 5 bases, and 8 bases lay outside the gene matches. This CDR3 comprises 15 residues. CDR3 in DNA: TGTGCCAGCAGCCATGCGGGGGGGGAACACTACGAGCAGTACTTC. Residues: CASSHAGGEHYEQYF.

The chain recombines TRBV18 with TRBJ1-6; 9 positions match TRBD1. The CDR3 is 16 residues long. J was trimmed by 8 bases and V by 4 bases; bases with no gene match: 9. Germline CDR1 KGHSH, CDR2 LQKENI. CDR3 nucleotide sequence: TGTGCCAGCTCACTCAACTGGACAGGGGCACATTCACCCCTCCACTTT. It yields the protein CASSLNWTGAHSPLHF.

This chain uses TRBV6-1 with TRBJ1-5; possibly TRBD1 for D (6 bases). CDR1 MNHNS and CDR2 SASEGT come from the germline V gene. Trimming shortened V by 6 bases and J by 10 bases, and 19 bases separated the two germline ends. The CDR3 contains 14 residues. CDR3: CASSPQGPTVPQHF. Here the CDR3 DNA reads TGTGCCAGCAGCCCCCAGGGGCCTACGGTTCCCCAGCATTTT.

The chain carries TRBV10-2 and TRBJ1-1; no clear D. V gave up 4 bases and J gave up 1 base, with 4 bases separating them. Germline V gene lookup returns CDR1 WSHSY and CDR2 SAAADI. The CDR3 length is 12 residues. CDR3 sequence reads: CASSGANTEAFF. The CDR3 DNA reads as TGCGCCAGCAGTGGGGCGAACACTGAAGCTTTCTTT.

The chain employs TRBV13 and TRBJ2-1; 11 positions match TRBD2. Trimming cost V 5 bases and J 3 bases; bases outside gene matches: 6. CDR3 length: 16 residues. Germline assignment: CDR1 PRHDT and CDR2 FYEKMQ (reference sequence). The CDR3 is CASSLKLAGVYNEQFF. As DNA, the CDR3 is TGTGCCAGCAGCCTGAAACTAGCGGGGGTCTACAATGAGCAGTTCTTC.

This clone was found once. DNA for the CDR3: TGTGCCAGCAGCTTATTCCGGGGATCGAACTATGGCTACACCTTC. It yields the protein CASSLFRGSNYGYTF. The V call is TRBV11-2, the J call TRBJ1-2; D is undetermined. The CDR3 length is 15 residues. Germline CDR1 reads SGHAT; CDR2 reads FQNNGV. V dropped 2 bases and J dropped 2 bases, with 12 bases sitting between them.

The chain is built from TRBV11-1 and TRBJ1-1, with D possibly TRBD1 on 6 matching bases. CDR3 length: 15 amino acids. V lost 1 base to trimming and J lost 2 bases, with 11 bases between them. Germline V gives CDR1 SGHAT, CDR2 FQDESV (reference sequence). The chain's CDR3 is CASSLGQGQNTEAFF. CDR3 nucleotides: TGTGCCAGCAGCTTAGGTCAGGGGCAAAACACTGAAGCTTTCTTT.

V and J are TRBV7-6 and TRBJ2-2; the D gene is possibly TRBD2 (5 bases). From germline, CDR1 is SGHVS and CDR2 FNYEAQ. This CDR3 is built from 12 residues. V was shortened by 4 bases and J by 7 bases, with 7 bases between the two germline ends. The CDR3 protein is CASSSRDGELFF. The CDR3 DNA is TGTGCCAGCAGCTCGAGGGACGGGGAGCTGTTTTTT. The full variable domain, with the rest looked up from reference TRBV7-6 and TRBJ2-2, is GAGVSQSPRYKVTKRGQDVALRCDPISGHVSLYWYRQALGQGPEFLTYFNYEAQQDKSGLPNDRFSAERPEGSISTLTIQRTEQRDSAMYRCASSSRDGELFFGEGSRLTVL.

This clone was detected a few times. This chain links TRBV5-1 with TRBJ1-2; 9 nucleotides line up with TRBD1. There are 17 residues in the CDR3. Germline-derived CDR1 and CDR2 are SGHRS and YFSETQ. The V gene end was trimmed by 4 bases and the J gene end by 4 bases; junction bases not matched to a gene: 14. The CDR3 DNA sequence: TGCGCCAGCAGCCTACTCCCCGGGACAGGGACAGGCTATGGCTACACCTTC. Protein sequence: CASSLLPGTGTGYGYTF.

The genes are TRBV10-1 and TRBJ2-1; 10 bases match TRBD2. This CDR3 comprises 15 residues. The trim removed 5 bases at V and 5 bases at J, leaving 6 bases unmatched. CDR1 is WNHNN and CDR2 is SYGVQD in the germline V gene (reference sequence). CDR3 DNA sequence: TGCGCCAGCAGTAAAGCGGGGGGGCCTAACAATGAGCAGTTCTTC. Residues: CASSKAGGPNNEQFF.

The chain recombines TRBV10-3 with TRBJ2-2, with a tentative D call TRBD1 (6 bases). This CDR3 is 15 amino acids long. Germline CDR1 and CDR2: ENHRY and SYGVKD. Between the trimmed V and J ends, which lost 4 bases and 6 bases, there was a span of 15 bases. CDR3 in DNA: TGTGCCATCAGTGGGCCGGGACACCCCCCCGGGGAGCTGTTTTTT. Its protein is CAISGPGHPPGELFF.

This CDR3 is CASSPGQLVLTEAFF. The CDR3 nucleotides are TGTGCCAGCAGCCCGGGACAGTTAGTCCTAACTGAAGCTTTCTTT. The rearrangement uses TRBV5-6 and TRBJ1-1, with TRBD1 matching over 7 bases. The CDR3 is 15 amino acids. Germline trimming cut 4 bases from V and 5 bases from J; bases unmatched to any gene: 11. Germline lookup yields CDR1 SGHDT and CDR2 YYEEEE.

The J gene is TRBJ2-3, the V gene TRBV6-5, with D hard to call. The CDR3 is made up of 12 amino acids. The V and J ends lost 5 bases and 6 bases respectively, with 9 bases between them. In germline, CDR1 is MNHEY, CDR2 SVGAGI. In nucleotides, the CDR3 is TGTGCCAGCAGTGGAGTAACGGATACGCAGTATTTT. Translated: CASSGVTDTQYF.

The chain uses TRBV5-4 and TRBJ1-1; D is unresolved. The ends were cut back, 0 bases at V and 8 bases at J, with 11 bases in the middle. This CDR3 contains 13 residues. CDR1 SGHNT and CDR2 YYREEE come from the germline V gene (reference sequence). The CDR3, as DNA: TGTGCCAGCAGCTTGGTAAGCCTCGGGGAAGCTTTCTTT. Protein sequence: CASSLVSLGEAFF.

V and J are TRBV10-3 and TRBJ1-1; D is undetermined. The CDR3 loop spans 12 amino acids. The V end was cut by 4 bases, the J end by 5 bases, with 8 bases between. Germline lookup yields CDR1 ENHRY and CDR2 SYGVKD. Here the CDR3 DNA reads TGTGCCATCAGTGCTGGCGGGACTGAAGCTTTCTTT. Translated, it gives CAISAGGTEAFF.

This chain links TRBV5-4 with TRBJ1-6; D uncertain. The germline V and J ends were trimmed by 3 bases and 8 bases, with 12 bases remaining between them. The germline gives CDR1 SGHNT, CDR2 YYREEE (reference sequence). This CDR3 has 14 residues. The CDR3 DNA is TGTGCCAGCAGCTCGGACTTTTCTTATTCACCCCTCCACTTT. It yields the protein CASSSDFSYSPLHF.

V is TRBV6-6 and J is TRBJ2-5, with TRBD1 matching 9 bases. The CDR3 covers 15 residues. In germline, CDR1 is MNHNY, CDR2 SVGAGI (reference sequence). V gave up 2 bases and J gave up 5 bases; unmatched junction bases: 6. The CDR3 DNA is TGTGCCAGCAGTTACCCACAGGGGGCGCGGGAGACCCAGTACTTC. Translating gives CASSYPQGARETQYF.

The CDR3 is CASSFTGLSTDTQYF. As DNA, the CDR3 is TGTGCCAGCAGTTTTACAGGGCTTAGCACAGATACGCAGTATTTT. V gene TRBV11-3 combines with J gene TRBJ2-3; the D gene is possibly TRBD1 (6 bases). The ends were cut back, 6 bases at V and 0 bases at J, with 13 bases in the middle. The CDR3 totals 15 residues. Germline values: CDR1 SGHNT, CDR2 YENEEA.